Below, 27 T cell receptor beta chains from the same sample are listed, as sequenced in a study of blood T cell repertoires in COVID-19. This table comes from immunoSEQ multiplex PCR, and its TCRdb copy is limited to in-frame clones, with some not included. The repertoire holds over 250,000 clones, with approximately 89% as singletons. Sequences were obtained from PBMCs or T cells enriched from blood (not recorded which). The receptors originated from a woman aged 60 to 75 who had recovered from COVID-19.

V is TRBV15 and J is TRBJ1-5, with 8 bases matching TRBD1. The germline gives CDR1 LNHNV, CDR2 YYDKDF (reference sequence). CDR3 size: 15 residues. V lost 0 bases and J lost 5; bases outside the gene matches: 3. The CDR3 DNA sequence: TGTGCCACCAGCAGAGATAAGACAGGGGATCAGCCCCAGCATTTT. Its protein product is CATSRDKTGDQPQHF.

The gene calls are TRBV5-4 and TRBJ2-1; D is ambiguous. CDR1 is SGHNT and CDR2 is YYREEE in the germline V gene (reference sequence). Trimming stripped 4 bases from V and 2 bases from J, with 13 bases between. The CDR3 covers 15 residues. CDR3 residues: CASSISRSPYNEQFF. The CDR3 DNA reads TGTGCCAGCAGCATAAGCAGGTCTCCCTACAATGAGCAGTTCTTC.

The chain joins TRBV3-1 (or the pseudogene TRBV3-2) to TRBJ1-1, with TRBD1 as a possible D gene (6 bases). V was pared by 0 bases and J by 8 bases, with 10 bases between. Germline assignment: CDR1 LGHDT and CDR2 YNNKEL (reference sequence). The CDR3 length is 13 residues. CDR3 in amino acids: CASSQDNTGEAFF. The CDR3 DNA is TGTGCCAGCAGCCAAGATAATACAGGGGAAGCTTTCTTT.

The V call is TRBV27, the J call TRBJ1-1; a possible D gene is TRBD1 (6 bases). Trimming took 4 bases from V and 1 from J, leaving 13 bases between them. The CDR3 is 15 amino acids. Germline V gives CDR1 MNHEY, CDR2 SMNVEV (reference sequence). The CDR3 protein is CASSWRGGANTEAFF. The CDR3, as DNA: TGTGCCAGCAGTTGGAGAGGGGGGGCGAACACTGAAGCTTTCTTT.

This chain joins TRBV21-1 and TRBJ2-5; TRBD2, the table's D call, was not compared with the DNA. TRBV21-1 is designated a pseudogene. This CDR3 region has 14 residues. This CDR3 is CASKVAGVRETQYF. The CDR3 bases are TGTGCCAGCAAGGTAGCGGGAGTACGAGAGACCCAGTACTTC.

In regard to this clone: At one end the junction does not follow the germline gene, possibly because of a read error. V gene TRBV2 combines with J gene TRBJ2-3; no firm D call. CDR1 is SNHLY and CDR2 is FYNNEI in the germline V gene. The CDR3 length is 14 residues. The CDR3 sequence is CASSSGSSTDTQYF. The CDR3 DNA reads TGTGCTAGCAGTTCCGGGTCAAGCACAGATACGCAGTATTTT.

V and J are TRBV9 and TRBJ1-4; the match to TRBD1 covers 7 bases. The CDR3 sequence is 16 residues long. J lost 7 bases, V lost 0 bases, and 9 bases had no gene match. Germline CDR1 reads SGDLS; CDR2 reads YYNGEE. DNA of the CDR3: TGTGCCAGCAGCGTAGGTGCACAGGGGATCGGTGAAAAACTGTTTTTT. Translating gives CASSVGAQGIGEKLFF.

J is TRBJ1-1 and V is TRBV4-1; tentative D call: TRBD1 (5 bases). This CDR3 comprises 15 residues. Trimming removed 0 bases at V and 3 bases at J, with 11 bases between. Germline CDR1 MGHRA, CDR2 YSYEKL. CDR3 sequence reads: CASSQDLQGHTEAFF. CDR3 in DNA: TGCGCCAGCAGCCAAGATCTCCAGGGTCACACTGAAGCTTTCTTT.

This clone was detected only once. V gene TRBV28 combines with J gene TRBJ1-1; 10 nucleotides align to TRBD1. Germline CDR1 is MDHEN and CDR2 is SYDVKM. V dropped 5 bases and J dropped 7; count of bases not matched to a gene: 4. This CDR3 is built from 13 residues. The CDR3 region is CASSMGQGIEAFF. The CDR3 coding sequence is TGTGCCAGCAGTATGGGACAGGGGATTGAAGCTTTCTTT.

This clone came up a few times. The rearrangement uses TRBV11-2 and TRBJ1-4, with a tentative D call TRBD1 (6 bases). Trimming stripped 5 bases from V and 4 bases from J, with 11 bases between. The CDR3 totals 14 residues. CDR1 SGHAT and CDR2 FQNNGV come from the germline V gene. The CDR3 loop reads CASSRDRHNEKLFF. DNA for the CDR3: TGTGCCAGCAGCCGTGACAGGCATAATGAAAAACTGTTTTTT.

The chain joins TRBV6-5 to TRBJ1-1; 8 bases map to TRBD1. V shed 2 bases and J 5 bases; nucleotides not matched to a gene: 7. Germline assignment: CDR1 MNHEY and CDR2 SVGAGI. This CDR3 is 15 amino acids long. The CDR3 sequence: CASSYNGQGGTEAFF. The CDR3 DNA reads TGTGCCAGCAGTTACAATGGACAGGGAGGTACTGAAGCTTTCTTT.

This chain joins TRBV7-6 and TRBJ1-5; perhaps TRBD1 as D (5 bases). CDR1 and CDR2 from the germline V gene are SGHVS and FNYEAQ. Trimming took off 2 bases at V and 5 bases at J, with 13 bases between the two ends. The CDR3 is 15 amino acids. CDR3 sequence reads: CASSLFGGQYQPQHF. The CDR3, as DNA: TGTGCCAGCAGCTTATTCGGGGGTCAATATCAGCCCCAGCATTTT.

The CDR3 DNA reads TGTGCCAGCAACAGGGGGGACAGGGGGAACGGGGAGCTGTTTTTT. It is translated as CASNRGDRGNGELFF. The V and J genes are TRBV28 and TRBJ2-2, with 11 positions matching TRBD1. Germline values: CDR1 MDHEN, CDR2 SYDVKM. The CDR3 consists of 15 residues. V trimming: 7 bases; J trimming: 7 bases; junction bases outside the gene matches: 8. Together with reference TRBV28 and TRBJ2-2, the CDR3 gives the full variable domain: DVKVTQSSRYLVKRTGEKVFLECVQDMDHENMFWYRQDPGLGLRLIYFSYDVKMKEKGDIPEGYSVSREKKERFSLILESASTNQTSMYLCASNRGDRGNGELFFGEGSRLTVL.

The V gene is TRBV24-1, the J gene TRBJ2-2; TRBD2 matches 13 bases. CDR1 is KGHDR, CDR2 SFDVKD, per germline. Losses at the gene ends were 2 bases for V and 4 bases for J; bases not matched to a gene: 3. CDR3 length equals 17 residues. For the CDR3, the DNA is TGTGCCACCAGTGATTCGGGACTAGCGGGACCCACCGGGGAGCTGTTTTTT. Encoded protein: CATSDSGLAGPTGELFF.

The chain has TRBV27 and TRBJ1-5; 8 bases match TRBD1. This CDR3 has 16 amino acids. After removal of 1 base from V and 6 bases from J, the junction contained 8 bases not matched to a gene. CDR1 is MNHEY, CDR2 SMNVEV, per germline (reference sequence). This chain's CDR3 is CASSLYGRGPGQPQHF. The CDR3 DNA follows: TGTGCCAGCAGTTTATACGGCAGGGGGCCAGGTCAGCCCCAGCATTTT.

The V gene is TRBV11-3, the J gene TRBJ2-3, with 10 bases identical to TRBD2. Germline lookup yields CDR1 SGHNT and CDR2 YENEEA. The CDR3 covers 15 residues. V gave up 5 bases and J gave up 7 bases; unmatched junction bases: 9. The CDR3 DNA follows: TGTGCCAGCAGCCCAGGTGGTAGCGGGGGGTATACGCAGTATTTT. Translation: CASSPGGSGGYTQYF.

The rearrangement links TRBV19 to TRBJ1-3, with 9 nucleotides matching TRBD1. V shed 8 bases and J 2 bases; nucleotides not matched to a gene: 10. CDR3 size: 16 residues. Germline V gene data show CDR1 as LNHDA and CDR2 as SQIVND (reference sequence). DNA for the CDR3: TGTGCCAGTCAACCCGGGACAGGGTTAGCTGGAAACACCATATATTTT. It encodes CASQPGTGLAGNTIYF. Full variable domain (rest looked up from reference TRBV19 and TRBJ1-3): DGGITQSPKYLFRKEGQNVTLSCEQNLNHDAMYWYRQDPGQGLRLIYYSQIVNDFQKGDIAEGYSVSREKKESFPLTVTSAQKNPTAFYLCASQPGTGLAGNTIYFGEGSWLTVV.

The chain carries TRBV7-2 and TRBJ2-1; 14 nucleotides agree with TRBD2. The J segment lost 9 bases and the V segment lost 7 bases, leaving 8 bases of the junction unmatched. Germline V gene sequence: CDR1 SGHTA, CDR2 FQGNSA. The CDR3 length is 15 residues. The CDR3 region is CASTPGLAGVGEQFF. CDR3 in DNA: TGTGCCAGCACTCCGGGACTAGCGGGGGTTGGTGAGCAGTTCTTC.

The CDR3, as DNA: TGTGCCAGCAGCTTGGGACAGGGGCTTACTAATGAAAAACTGTTTTTT. This codes for CASSLGQGLTNEKLFF. The chain uses TRBV5-4 and TRBJ1-4; 8 bases align to TRBD1. Looked up from germline, CDR1 is SGHNT and CDR2 is YYREEE (reference sequence). The CDR3 has 16 amino acids. V trimming: 0 bases; J trimming: 2 bases; junction bases outside the gene matches: 3.

V and J are TRBV5-1 and TRBJ2-3, with D tentatively TRBD2 (6 bases). The germline V gene has CDR1 SGHRS and CDR2 YFSETQ. The V end was cut by 5 bases, the J end by 1 base, with 11 bases between. The CDR3 has 14 residues. CDR3 sequence: CASRDIAGTDTQYF. The CDR3 DNA follows: TGCGCCAGCAGGGATATAGCGGGCACAGATACGCAGTATTTT.

The V call is TRBV5-6, the J call TRBJ1-1; TRBD1 matches at 12 bases. Unmatched junction bases numbered 7, after V lost 4 bases and J lost 6 bases. In germline, CDR1 is SGHDT, CDR2 YYEEEE. The CDR3 totals 15 residues. CDR3 sequence (DNA): TGTGCCAGCAGCGAAGGGACAGGGGGCTTCGCTGAAGCTTTCTTT. Its translation: CASSEGTGGFAEAFF.

This chain joins TRBV13 and TRBJ1-1; 7 bases are a match to TRBD1. J lost 3 bases, V lost 0 bases, and 1 base had no gene match. CDR1 is PRHDT, CDR2 FYEKMQ, per germline (reference sequence). This CDR3 has 14 residues. CDR3 sequence reads: CASSLGRGDTEAFF. Written as DNA, the CDR3 is TGTGCCAGCAGCTTAGGCAGGGGGGACACTGAAGCTTTCTTT.

As concerns this clone: A junction end diverges from the germline sequence, so it may reflect a read error. The chain carries TRBV24-1 and TRBJ2-1, with 9 bases fitting TRBD2. The CDR3 extends over 13 amino acids. CDR1 is KGHDR and CDR2 is SFDVKD in the germline V gene. CDR3 in DNA: TGTGCCACCAGTCGAGCGGGAGGCAATGAGCAATTCTTC. Residues: CATSRAGGNEQFF.

The V gene is TRBV3-1 (or the pseudogene TRBV3-2), the J gene TRBJ2-2, with 9 bases fitting TRBD1. The V and J ends lost 1 base and 4 bases, in that order; junction bases with no gene match: 4. This CDR3 comprises 16 residues. Germline V gene sequence: CDR1 LGHDT, CDR2 YNNKEL (reference sequence). In nucleotides, the CDR3 is TGTGCCAGCAGCCAAGTTGGACAGGGGCTCACCGGGGAGCTGTTTTTT. This translates into CASSQVGQGLTGELFF.

The CDR3 is CASSPWSGRGTDTQYF. The CDR3 DNA sequence: TGTGCCAGCAGCCCGTGGAGCGGGAGGGGGACAGATACGCAGTATTTT. The chain uses TRBV3-1 (or the pseudogene TRBV3-2) and TRBJ2-3, with TRBD2 matching over 10 bases. This CDR3 has 16 residues. Germline V gene data show CDR1 as LGHDT and CDR2 as YNNKEL (reference sequence). Trimming took 4 bases from V and 3 from J; bases not matched to a gene: 7.

In this sample, this clone turned up a few times. This rearrangement joins TRBV5-1 to TRBJ2-7, with D possibly TRBD1 on 5 matching bases. The germline V gene encodes CDR1 SGHRS and CDR2 YFSETQ. The CDR3 is 16 amino acids. V was clipped by 0 bases and J by 4 bases, with 17 bases between them. The CDR3 sequence is CASSLGPTEMSYEQYF. CDR3 in DNA: TGCGCCAGCAGCTTGGGACCGACAGAAATGAGTTACGAGCAGTACTTC.

V gene TRBV10-1 combines with J gene TRBJ2-3; possibly TRBD2 for D (6 bases). The germline V and J ends were trimmed by 5 bases and 3 bases, with 15 bases remaining between them. There are 15 residues in the CDR3. CDR1 and CDR2 from the germline V gene are WNHNN and SYGVQD (reference sequence). CDR3: CASSIVAAPTDTQYF. CDR3 sequence (DNA): TGCGCCAGCAGTATTGTAGCGGCCCCAACAGATACGCAGTATTTT.